Included here is one TCR beta chain sequence, with context. The sample belongs to a study of blood T cells in healthy people across ages. Combining a sample-barcoded 5' primer with a J-beta primer mix, a second PCR ran for 7 to 11 cycles. Each CDR3 protein gets one entry after TCRdb re-called the 5' RACE reads with MiXCR. The sample yields about 730,000 distinct CDR3 sequences, roughly 45% seen once. The germline CDR1 and CDR2 sequences are ENHRY and SYGVKD. With 2 bases clipped from V and 6 bases from J, the junction kept 2 bases outside the gene matches. The CDR3 runs to 14 residues. Sample: blood. This clonotype originated in a woman aged 60 to 75 in good health. The rearrangement uses TRBV10-3 and TRBJ1-5, with TRBD1 matching over 9 bases. The CDR3 loop reads CAISEGTGTQPQHF. The CDR3 nucleotides are TGTGCCATCAGTGAGGGGACAGGGACTCAGCCCCAGCATTTT.